Presented here are 22 T cell receptor beta chains from one specimen sequenced in a study of shared clonotypes between healthy human individuals. Using immunoSEQ multiplex PCR, the repertoire was profiled, and TCRdb retains in-frame clones only, with some absent. The sample lists about half a million clones, around 73% occurring once. The sequenced sample was PBMCs. The source is a woman aged 40 to 50 in good health. Some clones in this sample may be carry-over from other donors' samples.

The V call is TRBV27, the J call TRBJ2-1; no clear D. V lost 5 bases and J 5 bases, leaving 13 bases between the germline ends. Germline values: CDR1 MNHEY, CDR2 SMNVEV (reference sequence). The CDR3 spans 14 residues. The CDR3 spells CASSVGRRNNEQFF. CDR3 coding DNA: TGTGCCAGCAGTGTAGGACGGAGAAACAATGAGCAGTTCTTC.

The chain links TRBV15 to TRBJ2-1; the D gene is possibly TRBD2 (5 bases). Trimming took 1 base from V and 8 from J, leaving 9 bases between them. Germline loops: CDR1 LNHNV, CDR2 YYDKDF (reference sequence). The CDR3 is 13 amino acids. The CDR3 nucleotides are TGTGCCACCAGCAGAGTCTTGGGAGATGAGCAGTTCTTC. It translates to CATSRVLGDEQFF. The full variable domain, with the rest looked up from reference TRBV15 and TRBJ2-1, is DAMVIQNPRYQVTQFGKPVTLSCSQTLNHNVMYWYQQKSSQAPKLLFHYYDKDFNNEADTPDNFQSRRPNTSFCFLDIRSPGLGDTAMYLCATSRVLGDEQFFGPGTRLTVL.

About this clone: With a far larger clone one base away, a read error is the likely cause. The sample holds other DNA sequences that translate to the same CDR3. The chain recombines TRBV15 with TRBJ2-1, with D hard to call. The V gene lost 0 bases and the J gene lost 8 bases, with 5 bases spanning the gap. Germline assignment: CDR1 LNHNV and CDR2 YYDKDF (reference sequence). The CDR3 length is 12 residues. This CDR3 reads CATSRDEDEQFF. CDR3 nucleotides: TGTGCCACCAGCAGAGACGAGGATGAGCAGTTCTTC.

The genes are TRBV6-6 and TRBJ1-1; 9 positions agree with TRBD1. Germline values: CDR1 MNHNY, CDR2 SVGAGI (reference sequence). The CDR3 length is 14 residues. V shed 6 bases, J shed 3 bases, and the junction held 5 bases outside the gene matches. The CDR3 here is CASSLQGADTEAFF. CDR3 nucleotide sequence: TGTGCCAGCAGCCTACAGGGGGCGGACACTGAAGCTTTCTTT.

This rearrangement joins TRBV5-1 to TRBJ2-7; 13 bases match TRBD2. The CDR3 has 16 amino acids. In germline, CDR1 is SGHRS, CDR2 YFSETQ. V lost 3 bases and J lost 0; bases outside the gene matches: 3. CDR3 protein: CASSSWTSGGSYEQYF. Written as DNA, the CDR3 is TGCGCCAGCAGCTCATGGACTAGCGGGGGCTCCTACGAGCAGTACTTC.

The rearrangement joins TRBV11-2 to TRBJ2-7; D is possibly TRBD2 (5 bases). Trimming pared 4 bases from V and 7 bases from J, leaving 14 bases between. Germline CDR1 is SGHAT and CDR2 is FQNNGV. The CDR3 sequence is 13 residues long. This CDR3 reads CASSSRLGIEQYF. The CDR3 region has the DNA TGTGCCAGCAGCTCGCGCCTCGGGATAGAGCAGTACTTC. The full variable domain, completed using reference TRBV11-2 and TRBJ2-7, is EAGVAQSPRYKIIEKRQSVAFWCNPISGHATLYWYQQILGQGPKLLIQFQNNGVVDDSQLPKDRFSAERLKGVDSTLKIQPAKLEDSAVYLCASSSRLGIEQYFGPGTRLTVT.

V usage is TRBV6-4 and J usage is TRBJ1-1; 8 bases agree with TRBD1. The germline CDR1 and CDR2 sequences are MRHNA and SNTAGT. This CDR3 region has 13 residues. The trim removed 3 bases at V and 4 bases at J, leaving 1 base unmatched. As DNA, the CDR3 is TGTGCCAGCAGTGATGACAGGGGCACTGAAGCTTTCTTT. Translating it yields CASSDDRGTEAFF.

The V call is TRBV5-4, the J call TRBJ2-1; TRBD2 aligns across 8 bases. V was pared by 0 bases and J by 3 bases, with 2 bases of the junction left unmatched. The CDR3 sequence is 15 residues long. The V gene's germline CDR1 is SGHNT and CDR2 YYREEE (reference sequence). CDR3 amino acids: CASSLATSGYNEQFF. Written as DNA, the CDR3 is TGTGCCAGCAGCTTGGCCACTAGCGGCTACAATGAGCAGTTCTTC.

The V gene is TRBV15, the J gene TRBJ2-3; D gene unclear. Deletions cut 2 bases from V and 2 bases from J, with 11 bases between. This CDR3 region has 15 residues. CDR1 and CDR2 (germline): LNHNV, YYDKDF (reference sequence). The CDR3 sequence: CATSRPAFSTDTQYF. The CDR3 nucleotides are TGTGCCACCAGCAGACCGGCCTTCTCCACAGATACGCAGTATTTT.

This clone was counted ten times or more. V usage is TRBV30 and J usage is TRBJ1-1; 8 positions match TRBD1. Germline V gene sequence: CDR1 GTSNPN, CDR2 SVGIG (reference sequence). Losses at the gene ends were 2 bases for V and 6 bases for J; bases not matched to a gene: 5. The CDR3 has 13 residues. The DNA of the CDR3 is TGTGCCTGGAGTACGCAGGGGGCGGCTGAAGCTTTCTTT. Encoded protein: CAWSTQGAAEAFF.

The chain links TRBV2 to TRBJ1-1, with D hard to call. With 6 bases removed from V and 0 bases from J, the gap between germline ends came to 11 bases. This CDR3 contains 14 residues. The germline V gene encodes CDR1 SNHLY and CDR2 FYNNEI. CDR3 DNA: TGTGCCAGCAGGGTACAGTATATGAACACTGAAGCTTTCTTT. It specifies CASRVQYMNTEAFF.

The chain couples TRBV7-2 to TRBJ1-1, with D maybe TRBD1 (5 bases). The V gene's germline CDR1 is SGHTA and CDR2 FQGNSA. CDR3 length: 12 residues. V gave up 8 bases and J gave up 1 base, with 8 bases separating them. CDR3 in amino acids: CASRTPNTEAFF. The CDR3 bases are TGTGCCAGCCGGACACCGAACACTGAAGCTTTCTTT.

The chain has TRBV6-1 and TRBJ1-5; D unresolved. Germline lookup yields CDR1 MNHNS and CDR2 SASEGT. The V end lost 5 bases, the J end lost 4 bases, and 12 bases lay between the germline ends. This CDR3 has 14 amino acids. CDR3 residues: CASSINPQNQPQHF. CDR3 in DNA: TGTGCCAGCAGTATTAACCCTCAAAATCAGCCCCAGCATTTT.

The table lists this clone with a count of one. The V and J genes are TRBV7-3 and TRBJ1-2, with D maybe TRBD1 (6 bases). Germline CDR1 SGHTA, CDR2 FQGTGA. The CDR3 totals 15 residues. V shed 5 bases and J shed 7 bases, with 20 bases lying between them. CDR3 in amino acids: CASSPGTMESSGYTF. DNA for the CDR3: TGTGCCAGCAGCCCAGGGACAATGGAGTCCAGTGGCTACACCTTC. Full variable domain (remainder filled in from reference TRBV7-3 and TRBJ1-2): GAGVSQTPSNKVTEKGKYVELRCDPISGHTALYWYRQSLGQGPEFLIYFQGTGAADDSGLPNDRFFAVRPEGSVSTLKIQRTERGDSAVYLCASSPGTMESSGYTFGSGTRLTVV.

This sequence joins TRBV27 and TRBJ2-7; 9 bases agree with TRBD1. In germline, CDR1 is MNHEY, CDR2 SMNVEV (reference sequence). The CDR3 loop spans 15 amino acids. With V trimmed by 6 bases and J by 3 bases, 9 bases remained unmatched. CDR3 amino acids: CASRTPGQGIYEQYF. DNA of the CDR3: TGTGCCAGCAGGACGCCGGGACAGGGAATCTACGAGCAGTACTTC.

The chain joins TRBV11-2 to TRBJ1-6; D remains unclear. The CDR3 consists of 15 residues. Per the germline V gene, CDR1 is SGHAT and CDR2 is FQNNGV. Trimming removed 2 bases at V and 7 bases at J, with 12 bases between. The CDR3, as DNA: TGTGCCAGCAGCTTATCAGGCCGGGGAAATTCACCCCTCCACTTT. This encodes CASSLSGRGNSPLHF.

The chain joins TRBV19 to TRBJ2-1; D is ambiguous. CDR1 LNHDA and CDR2 SQIVND come from the germline V gene (reference sequence). This CDR3 contains 14 residues. V lost 7 bases and J 9 bases, leaving 19 bases between the germline ends. The CDR3 nucleotides read TGTGCCAGTACCCCTCGGACCCGGCCCGGTGAGCAGTTCTTC. This codes for CASTPRTRPGEQFF.

The J gene is TRBJ2-3, the V gene TRBV21-1; no DNA check was done on the table's D call, TRBD2. TRBV21-1 has pseudogene status. The CDR3 sequence is 15 residues long. The CDR3 here is CASSKARVYTDTQYF. Here the CDR3 DNA reads TGTGCCAGCAGCAAGGCCCGGGTCTACACAGATACGCAGTATTTT.

This chain uses TRBV5-5 with TRBJ1-2, with 10 bases that match TRBD1. The germline CDR1 and CDR2 sequences are SGHKS and YYEKEE (reference sequence). Losses at the gene ends were 2 bases for V and 7 bases for J; bases not matched to a gene: 11. This CDR3 is 16 amino acids long. The CDR3 sequence: CASSFVLDRGHVGYTF. CDR3 in DNA: TGTGCCAGCAGCTTCGTTCTTGACAGGGGGCACGTTGGCTACACCTTC.

This chain links TRBV6-1 with TRBJ1-2; D might be TRBD1 (5 bases). Between the trimmed V and J ends, which lost 2 bases and 6 bases, there was a span of 13 bases. Germline V CDR1 and CDR2: MNHNS, SASEGT. This CDR3 contains 14 residues. The CDR3 bases are TGTGCCAGCAGTGAAAGGTCACAGGACCATGGCTACACCTTC. It translates to CASSERSQDHGYTF.

The chain carries TRBV5-4 and TRBJ2-1, with D perhaps matching TRBD2 (6 bases). Trimming removed 7 bases at V and 0 bases at J, with 8 bases between. Looked up from germline, CDR1 is SGHNT and CDR2 is YYREEE (reference sequence). The CDR3 loop spans 13 amino acids. The CDR3 DNA sequence: TGTGCCAGCGGGAGGCCCTCCTACAATGAGCAGTTCTTC. This gives the protein CASGRPSYNEQFF.

The rearrangement links TRBV5-1 to TRBJ2-7; 7 bases fit TRBD1. V lost 7 bases, J lost 4 bases, and 14 bases stayed unmatched. CDR3 length: 15 residues. Germline CDR1 reads SGHRS; CDR2 reads YFSETQ. The CDR3 DNA sequence: TGCGCCAGCCGACTACAGGGGAGTGGGTTTTACGAGCAGTACTTC. It translates to CASRLQGSGFYEQYF.